Following are 16 T cell receptor beta chains from one sample sequenced in a study of cytomegalovirus exposure and HLA in healthy donors. Vbeta (60) and Jbeta (13) primers were used in the PCR. TCRdb's copy holds only in-frame clones and misses some; the assay was immunoSEQ multiplex PCR. The repertoire has roughly 100,000 clones, approximately 82% of them found once; the top ten carry 2.6%. The sample consisted of PBMCs. The origin of the receptors is a man between 35 and 55 years old in good health and CMV-seronegative.

The J gene is TRBJ2-1, the V gene TRBV15, with TRBD1 matching 11 bases. Germline V lookup: CDR1 LNHNV, CDR2 YYDKDF (reference sequence). With 1 base clipped from V and 10 bases from J, the junction kept 6 bases outside the gene matches. The CDR3 is made up of 15 amino acids. The CDR3 sequence is CATSRAGQGAGEQFF. For the CDR3, the DNA is TGTGCCACCAGCAGAGCAGGACAGGGGGCTGGAGAGCAGTTCTTC. The full variable domain, its missing parts supplied by reference TRBV15 and TRBJ2-1, is DAMVIQNPRYQVTQFGKPVTLSCSQTLNHNVMYWYQQKSSQAPKLLFHYYDKDFNNEADTPDNFQSRRPNTSFCFLDIRSPGLGDTAMYLCATSRAGQGAGEQFFGPGTRLTVL.

This clone was seen a few times. This chain's CDR3 is CASSLWAGGVNEQFF. CDR3 DNA: TGTGCCAGCAGCCTCTGGGCGGGGGGGGTAAATGAGCAGTTCTTC. This sequence joins TRBV9 and TRBJ2-1; 9 bases line up with TRBD2. Losses at the gene ends were 4 bases for V and 7 bases for J; bases not matched to a gene: 9. The CDR3 sequence is 15 residues long. Germline V gene sequence: CDR1 SGDLS, CDR2 YYNGEE.

A few counts support this clone. The J gene is TRBJ1-5, the V gene TRBV19; D possibly corresponds to TRBD1 (5 bases). Germline loops: CDR1 LNHDA, CDR2 SQIVND (reference sequence). The CDR3 length is 16 residues. V was clipped by 1 base and J by 4 bases, with 14 bases between them. The DNA for the CDR3 is TGTGCCAGTAGTATAGGATCTGACAGACCAAATCAGCCCCAGCATTTT. This translates into CASSIGSDRPNQPQHF.

The V and J genes are TRBV7-3 and TRBJ1-1; 9 nucleotides match TRBD1. Trimming took 5 bases from V and 7 from J; bases not matched to a gene: 8. CDR1 is SGHTA and CDR2 is FQGTGA in the germline V gene. CDR3 size: 14 residues. The CDR3 loop is CASSPTGGSGEAFF. CDR3 coding DNA: TGTGCCAGCAGCCCGACAGGGGGAAGTGGTGAAGCTTTCTTT. The complete variable domain, with remaining parts taken from reference TRBV7-3 and TRBJ1-1, reads GAGVSQTPSNKVTEKGKYVELRCDPISGHTALYWYRQSLGQGPEFLIYFQGTGAADDSGLPNDRFFAVRPEGSVSTLKIQRTERGDSAVYLCASSPTGGSGEAFFGQGTRLTVV.

The chain combines TRBV27 with TRBJ1-2; D is ambiguous. V shed 4 bases and J shed 6 bases, with 12 bases lying between them. This CDR3 has 13 residues. Germline loops: CDR1 MNHEY, CDR2 SMNVEV (reference sequence). The CDR3 loop reads CASSSAGLDGYTF. CDR3 nucleotide sequence: TGTGCCAGCAGTTCTGCGGGGTTGGATGGCTACACCTTC.

The chain joins TRBV5-4 to TRBJ2-1, with TRBD2 matching over 9 bases. CDR3 length equals 16 residues. J was trimmed by 7 bases and V by 1 base; bases with no gene match: 9. Germline-derived CDR1 and CDR2 are SGHNT and YYREEE (reference sequence). The CDR3 nucleotides are TGTGCCAGCAGCTTGACGGCGGGGGGGCCAGGGAATGAGCAGTTCTTC. Its protein product is CASSLTAGGPGNEQFF. Together with reference TRBV5-4 and TRBJ2-1, the CDR3 gives the full variable domain: ETGVTQSPTHLIKTRGQQVTLRCSSQSGHNTVSWYQQALGQGPQFIFQYYREEENGRGNFPPRFSGLQFPNYSSELNVNALELDDSALYLCASSLTAGGPGNEQFFGPGTRLTVL.

The V and J genes are TRBV7-2 and TRBJ2-6, with 7 bases fitting TRBD1. Losses at the gene ends were 5 bases for V and 4 bases for J; bases not matched to a gene: 5. Germline V lookup: CDR1 SGHTA, CDR2 FQGNSA. CDR3 length: 15 amino acids. The CDR3 protein is CASSPTGVGANVLTF. DNA of the CDR3: TGTGCCAGCAGCCCCACAGGGGTAGGGGCCAACGTCCTGACTTTC.

This chain links TRBV6-5 with TRBJ2-7; D possibly corresponds to TRBD2 (6 bases). The V gene lost 5 bases and the J gene lost 3 bases, with 17 bases spanning the gap. Per the germline V gene, CDR1 is MNHEY and CDR2 is SVGAGI. The CDR3 contains 15 residues. In nucleotides, the CDR3 is TGTGCCAGCAGTGGGGACCGGGACTTCCTCTACGAGCAGTACTTC. Protein sequence: CASSGDRDFLYEQYF.

This chain uses TRBV2 with TRBJ2-1, with a tentative D call TRBD2 (6 bases). The germline CDR1 and CDR2 sequences are SNHLY and FYNNEI. Trimming took 5 bases from V and 3 from J, leaving 14 bases between them. This CDR3 is built from 15 residues. CDR3 sequence reads: CASSYSGLNYNEQFF. CDR3 nucleotides: TGTGCCAGCAGTTATAGCGGTTTGAACTACAATGAGCAGTTCTTC.

The chain is built from TRBV18 and TRBJ2-3; D remains ambiguous. The CDR3 loop spans 13 amino acids. V dropped 6 bases and J dropped 2 bases, with 9 bases sitting between them. CDR1 and CDR2 from the germline V gene are KGHSH and LQKENI. Here the CDR3 reads CASSLSITDTQYF. The CDR3, as DNA: TGTGCCAGCTCTCTTAGTATCACAGATACGCAGTATTTT.

V usage is TRBV7-2 and J usage is TRBJ1-5; the D gene is possibly TRBD1 (5 bases). CDR1 is SGHTA and CDR2 is FQGNSA in the germline V gene. Trimming removed 5 bases from V and 5 bases from J, with 19 bases in between. The CDR3 spans 16 residues. The CDR3 DNA follows: TGTGCCAGCAGCCTGACCCCACTCCCAGGGTATCAGCCCCAGCATTTT. This translates into CASSLTPLPGYQPQHF. The full variable domain, in which reference TRBV7-2 and TRBJ1-5 provide the parts outside the CDR3, is GAGVSQSPSNKVTEKGKDVELRCDPISGHTALYWYRQSLGQGLEFLIYFQGNSAPDKSGLPSDRFSAERTGGSVSTLTIQRTQQEDSAVYLCASSLTPLPGYQPQHFGDGTRLSIL.

V gene TRBV6-1 combines with J gene TRBJ2-1; 14 positions match TRBD2. Trimming took 7 bases from V and 7 from J; bases not matched to a gene: 3. CDR1 and CDR2 from the germline V gene are MNHNS and SASEGT. The length of the CDR3 is 14 residues. Here the CDR3 DNA reads TGTGCCAGCACGGGGACTAGCGGGGGAAATGAGCAGTTCTTC. Translation: CASTGTSGGNEQFF.

The gene calls are TRBV6-6 and TRBJ2-7, with D possibly matching TRBD2 (5 bases). The CDR3 runs to 12 residues. Trimming shortened V by 8 bases and J by 6 bases, and 14 bases separated the two germline ends. The germline CDR1 and CDR2 sequences are MNHNY and SVGAGI (reference sequence). The CDR3 reads CASAPAGGEQYF. CDR3 DNA sequence: TGTGCCAGCGCCCCGGCGGGTGGCGAGCAGTACTTC.

The chain has TRBV5-4 and TRBJ1-1, with D perhaps TRBD1 (5 bases). Trimming removed 9 bases from V and 4 bases from J, with 16 bases in between. This CDR3 has 13 amino acids. The germline V gene encodes CDR1 SGHNT and CDR2 YYREEE (reference sequence). The CDR3 loop is CATSGKTFTEAFF. The CDR3 bases are TGTGCCACCTCAGGGAAGACCTTCACTGAAGCTTTCTTT.

The genes are TRBV9 and TRBJ1-6; a possible D gene is TRBD1 (5 bases). The germline V gene encodes CDR1 SGDLS and CDR2 YYNGEE. This CDR3 comprises 15 residues. V was clipped by 0 bases and J by 5 bases, with 9 bases between them. CDR3 sequence: CASSVVDSDNSPLHF. The CDR3 DNA sequence: TGTGCCAGCAGCGTAGTTGACAGTGATAATTCACCCCTCCACTTT. Full variable domain (rest looked up from reference TRBV9 and TRBJ1-6): DSGVTQTPKHLITATGQRVTLRCSPRSGDLSVYWYQQSLDQGLQFLIQYYNGEERAKGNILERFSAQQFPDLHSELNLSSLELGDSALYFCASSVVDSDNSPLHFGNGTRLTVT.

The chain joins TRBV5-4 to TRBJ2-5; 7 bases align to TRBD1. Germline V CDR1 and CDR2: SGHNT, YYREEE (reference sequence). The trim removed 4 bases at V and 5 bases at J, leaving 11 bases unmatched. The CDR3 has 15 residues. The CDR3 DNA reads as TGTGCCAGCAGCGAGAAGACAGGGTTGATCGAGACCCAGTACTTC. Translated, it gives CASSEKTGLIETQYF.